This T cell receptor (beta chain) was retrieved from a study of shared clonotypes between healthy human individuals. Study observations and caveats: The four-donor shared clonotypes exceeded non-shared clonotypes in generation probability, with non-shared ones scoring lower.

The naive CD8 subset, CD45RO-negative cells positively selected for CCR7, excluded terminally differentiated effector memory CD45RA+ cells. Produced via immunoSEQ multiplex PCR; TCRdb's table is partial and in-frame only. The sample gives around 1.9 million clones, around 93% of which show up once; 1.5% to 2% is in the top ten. As for this clone: The antigen is undetermined.

CDR1 SGDLS and CDR2 YYNGEE come from the germline V gene. V lost 0 bases and J 4 bases, leaving 13 bases between the germline ends. CDR3 length: 15 residues. The TCR comes from a man aged 18 to 35 in good health. Some clones in this sample may be carry-over from other donors' samples. The sequencing input was naive CD8+ T cells from PBMCs. This chain joins TRBV9 and TRBJ2-5; tentative D call: TRBD1 (5 bases). The CDR3 here is CASSVAVGQRETQYF. CDR3 coding DNA: TGTGCCAGCAGCGTAGCGGTCGGACAAAGAGAGACCCAGTACTTC.